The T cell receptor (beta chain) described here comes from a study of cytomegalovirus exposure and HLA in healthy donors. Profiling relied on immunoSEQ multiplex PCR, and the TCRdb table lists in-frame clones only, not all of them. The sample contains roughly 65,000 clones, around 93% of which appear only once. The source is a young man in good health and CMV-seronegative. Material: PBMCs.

The CDR3 region has the DNA TGCAGTGCTGATGTGCTGAGTGAGCAGTTCTTC. Translation: CSADVLSEQFF. The genes are TRBV20-1 and TRBJ2-1; D is undetermined. The CDR3 has 11 residues. The V end was cut by 5 bases, the J end by 9 bases, with 11 bases between. CDR1 and CDR2 (germline): DFQATT, SNEGSKA (reference sequence).